The present T cell receptor beta chain was sequenced within a study of technical replicates of blood from several donors. Libraries were prepared by immunoSEQ multiplex PCR; TCRdb keeps only in-frame clonotypes and omits some of them. The sample lists around 100,000 clones; about 95% were seen once. The TCR was taken from a human donor in good health. The source material was T cells isolated from PBMCs.

The DNA of the CDR3 is TGTGCCTGGTCTAGCGGGAGTTCGAACGAGCAGTACTTC. Its translation is CAWSSGSSNEQYF. The chain couples TRBV30 to TRBJ2-7; 10 nucleotides match TRBD2. The germline CDR1 and CDR2 sequences are GTSNPN and SVGIG (reference sequence). The CDR3 is 13 residues long. Trimming cost V 5 bases and J 5 bases; bases outside gene matches: 6.